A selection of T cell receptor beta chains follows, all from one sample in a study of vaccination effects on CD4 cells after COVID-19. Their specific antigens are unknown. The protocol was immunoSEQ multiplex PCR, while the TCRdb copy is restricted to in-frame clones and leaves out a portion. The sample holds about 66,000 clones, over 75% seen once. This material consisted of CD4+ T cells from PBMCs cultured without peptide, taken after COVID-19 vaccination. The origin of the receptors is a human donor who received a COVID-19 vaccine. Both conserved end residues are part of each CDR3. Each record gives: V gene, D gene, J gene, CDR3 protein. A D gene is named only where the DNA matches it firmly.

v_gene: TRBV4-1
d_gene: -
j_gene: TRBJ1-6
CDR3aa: CASSQDRGTSYNSPLHF

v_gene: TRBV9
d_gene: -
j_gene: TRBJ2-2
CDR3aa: CASSVSLAMLPGELFF

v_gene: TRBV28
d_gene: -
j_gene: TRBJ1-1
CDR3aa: CASRPRTDTRTEAFF

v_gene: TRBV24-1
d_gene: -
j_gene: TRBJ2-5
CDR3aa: CATSDFEETQYF

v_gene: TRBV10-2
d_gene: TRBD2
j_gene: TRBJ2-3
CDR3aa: CASRGLAGGLMGSDTQYF

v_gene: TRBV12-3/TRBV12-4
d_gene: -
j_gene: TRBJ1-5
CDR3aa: CASSLVGNQPQHF

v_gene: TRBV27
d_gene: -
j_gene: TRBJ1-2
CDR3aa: CASSKTSGTAIYGYTF

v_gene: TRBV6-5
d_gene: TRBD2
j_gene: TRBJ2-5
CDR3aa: CASRIAGGRETQYF

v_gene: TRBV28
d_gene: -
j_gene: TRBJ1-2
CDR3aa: CATWALGNYGYTF

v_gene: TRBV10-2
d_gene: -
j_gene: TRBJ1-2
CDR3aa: CASSGTVDGYTF

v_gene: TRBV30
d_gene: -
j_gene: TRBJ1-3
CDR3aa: CAWSGGFSSGNTIYF

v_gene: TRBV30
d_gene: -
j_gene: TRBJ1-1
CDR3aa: CAWILMNTEAFF

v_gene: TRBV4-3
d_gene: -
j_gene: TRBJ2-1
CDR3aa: CASSQEETRASRQFF

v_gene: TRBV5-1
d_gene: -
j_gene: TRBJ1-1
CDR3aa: CASSSELDTEAFF

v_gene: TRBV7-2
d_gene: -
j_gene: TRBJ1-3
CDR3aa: CASSLARSGAGNTIYF

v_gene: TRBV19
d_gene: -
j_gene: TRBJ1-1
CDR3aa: CASSVRGNTEAFF

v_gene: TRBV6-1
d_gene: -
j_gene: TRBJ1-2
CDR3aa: CASSERGRGYTF

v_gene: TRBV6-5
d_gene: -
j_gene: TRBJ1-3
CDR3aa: CASRQDASDTIYF

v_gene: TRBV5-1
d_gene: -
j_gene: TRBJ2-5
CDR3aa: CASSLSAGGEETQYF

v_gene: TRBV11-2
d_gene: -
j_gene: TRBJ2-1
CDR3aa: CASSLARAYNEQFF

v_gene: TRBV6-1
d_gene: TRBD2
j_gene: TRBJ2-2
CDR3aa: CASSDRDYPVNTGELFF